The 14 T cell receptor beta chains below come from one sample, sequenced in a study of cytomegalovirus exposure and HLA in healthy donors. Primers included in the PCR were 60 Vbeta and 13 Jbeta primers. Libraries were prepared by immunoSEQ multiplex PCR; TCRdb keeps only in-frame clonotypes and omits some of them. The sample lists about 220,000 clones; about 81% were seen once. Sequencing input: PBMCs. The source of these receptors is a woman between 40 and 55 years old in good health and CMV-seropositive.

In this sample, this clone turned up a few times. The V and J genes are TRBV11-2 and TRBJ2-1; the D gene is possibly TRBD2 (5 bases). V was cut by 6 bases and J by 0 bases, with 9 bases left in between. Germline assignment: CDR1 SGHAT and CDR2 FQNNGV. The CDR3 is 14 residues long. DNA of the CDR3: TGTGCCAGCAGTCGAGGGAGCTCCTACAATGAGCAGTTCTTC. Protein sequence: CASSRGSSYNEQFF.

The chain employs TRBV7-2 and TRBJ2-7; D perhaps matches TRBD2 (6 bases). The CDR3 consists of 14 residues. Between the trimmed V and J ends, which lost 2 bases and 3 bases, there was a span of 11 bases. CDR1 SGHTA and CDR2 FQGNSA come from the germline V gene. CDR3 amino acids: CASSLSGSDYEQYF. The DNA of the CDR3 is TGTGCCAGCAGCTTAAGCGGGTCCGACTACGAGCAGTACTTC. The variable domain in full, completed from reference TRBV7-2 and TRBJ2-7, reads GAGVSQSPSNKVTEKGKDVELRCDPISGHTALYWYRQSLGQGLEFLIYFQGNSAPDKSGLPSDRFSAERTGGSVSTLTIQRTQQEDSAVYLCASSLSGSDYEQYFGPGTRLTVT.

DNA for the CDR3: TGTGCCAGCAGCTCGGACAGGGGGATGGATCAGCCCCAGCATTTT. It encodes CASSSDRGMDQPQHF. V and J are TRBV27 and TRBJ1-5; 10 bases agree with TRBD1. The CDR3 runs 15 residues. Germline V gives CDR1 MNHEY, CDR2 SMNVEV (reference sequence). J was trimmed by 5 bases and V by 6 bases; bases with no gene match: 7.

The chain joins TRBV20-1 to TRBJ1-2, with D maybe TRBD1 (6 bases). This CDR3 comprises 11 residues. With 6 bases removed from V and 8 bases from J, the gap between germline ends came to 13 bases. The germline V gene encodes CDR1 DFQATT and CDR2 SNEGSKA (reference sequence). CDR3 sequence reads: CSASRGGGYTF. CDR3 DNA sequence: TGCAGTGCAAGTCGGGGGGGCGGCTACACCTTC.

The V gene is TRBV6-5, the J gene TRBJ2-2; D may be TRBD1 (6 bases). V lost 6 bases and J lost 5, with 13 bases in between. Per germline, CDR1 MNHEY and CDR2 SVGAGI. The CDR3 is 14 residues long. The CDR3 region is CASRFGRGTGELFF. CDR3 nucleotides: TGTGCCAGCAGGTTCGGCAGGGGTACCGGGGAGCTGTTTTTT.

The chain recombines TRBV6-4 with TRBJ1-1; the match to TRBD1 covers 7 bases. This CDR3 is built from 16 residues. The V gene's germline CDR1 is MRHNA and CDR2 SNTAGT. V lost 4 bases to trimming and J lost 1 base; unmatched junction nucleotides: 9. The CDR3 nucleotides are TGTGCCAGCAGTGCCTACGCGGGGACAGCGAACACTGAAGCTTTCTTT. It translates to CASSAYAGTANTEAFF.

This rearrangement joins TRBV18 to TRBJ2-7; a weak D match, TRBD1 (6 bases). From germline, CDR1 is KGHSH and CDR2 LQKENI. This CDR3 spans 15 amino acids. V lost 4 bases and J lost 0, with 13 bases in between. The CDR3 is CASSRSGQNSYEQYF. Here the CDR3 DNA reads TGTGCCAGCTCACGCTCAGGACAGAACTCCTACGAGCAGTACTTC. Variable domain in full (rest from reference TRBV18 and TRBJ2-7): NAGVMQNPRHLVRRRGQEARLRCSPMKGHSHVYWYRQLPEEGLKFMVYLQKENIIDESGMPKERFSAEFPKEGPSILRIQQVVRGDSAAYFCASSRSGQNSYEQYFGPGTRLTVT.

This rearrangement joins TRBV5-1 to TRBJ2-2; 12 bases are a match to TRBD1. This CDR3 contains 20 residues. Germline V gene data show CDR1 as SGHRS and CDR2 as YFSETQ. V trimming: 3 bases; J trimming: 4 bases; junction bases outside the gene matches: 16. The CDR3 nucleotides read TGCGCCAGCAGCTCACGATCCGGGACAGGGGGCAGTTGGGTCACCGGGGAGCTGTTTTTT. It encodes CASSSRSGTGGSWVTGELFF.

The genes are TRBV11-3 and TRBJ1-1, with 7 bases fitting TRBD1. Trimming took 2 bases from V and 1 from J; bases not matched to a gene: 1. The CDR3 extends over 14 amino acids. Germline V gene data show CDR1 as SGHNT and CDR2 as YENEEA. CDR3 DNA: TGTGCCAGCAGCTTAAGACAGGGGAACACTGAAGCTTTCTTT. It encodes CASSLRQGNTEAFF.

This clone has only one observation. The chain joins TRBV7-2 to TRBJ1-2; 9 positions agree with TRBD1. Germline CDR1 SGHTA, CDR2 FQGNSA. The ends lost 5 bases at V and 8 bases at J; junction bases unmatched: 9. CDR3 length: 14 residues. The CDR3 sequence is CASSAGTGPSGYTF. In DNA, the CDR3 is TGTGCCAGCAGCGCCGGGACAGGGCCCAGCGGCTACACCTTC.

The chain employs TRBV19 and TRBJ1-5, with D possibly matching TRBD1 (5 bases). V was pared by 1 base and J by 5 bases, with 9 bases between. This CDR3 region has 14 residues. The germline V gene encodes CDR1 LNHDA and CDR2 SQIVND (reference sequence). The CDR3 spells CASSIGAGYQPQHF. CDR3 bases: TGTGCCAGTAGTATAGGGGCAGGGTATCAGCCCCAGCATTTT. Supplemented by reference TRBV19 and TRBJ1-5, the full variable domain reads DGGITQSPKYLFRKEGQNVTLSCEQNLNHDAMYWYRQDPGQGLRLIYYSQIVNDFQKGDIAEGYSVSREKKESFPLTVTSAQKNPTAFYLCASSIGAGYQPQHFGDGTRLSIL.

The chain carries TRBV6-6 and TRBJ1-4, with TRBD1 identical over 7 bases. The CDR3 is 14 residues long. The germline V gene has CDR1 MNHNY and CDR2 SVGAGI (reference sequence). V dropped 5 bases and J dropped 8; count of bases not matched to a gene: 8. The CDR3 here is CASSNYRGWEKLFF. CDR3 DNA sequence: TGTGCCAGCAGTAACTACAGGGGCTGGGAAAAACTGTTTTTT.

The chain has TRBV5-8 and TRBJ1-1; D remains ambiguous. Germline V gene data show CDR1 as SGHTS and CDR2 as YDEGEE. V was trimmed by 7 bases and J by 7 bases, leaving 20 bases between them. CDR3 length: 14 residues. The CDR3 coding sequence is TGTGCCAGCGGTACCAGGACGGCGGGGTATGAAGCTTTCTTT. Amino acids: CASGTRTAGYEAFF.

This clone was counted a few times. The J gene is TRBJ2-3, the V gene TRBV5-4; D is possibly TRBD1 (6 bases). The germline V gene encodes CDR1 SGHNT and CDR2 YYREEE (reference sequence). The V end lost 4 bases, the J end lost 0 bases, and 9 bases lay between the germline ends. The CDR3 spans 14 residues. The CDR3 nucleotides read TGTGCCAGCAGCCTCGACAGGAGCACAGATACGCAGTATTTT. Protein product: CASSLDRSTDTQYF.